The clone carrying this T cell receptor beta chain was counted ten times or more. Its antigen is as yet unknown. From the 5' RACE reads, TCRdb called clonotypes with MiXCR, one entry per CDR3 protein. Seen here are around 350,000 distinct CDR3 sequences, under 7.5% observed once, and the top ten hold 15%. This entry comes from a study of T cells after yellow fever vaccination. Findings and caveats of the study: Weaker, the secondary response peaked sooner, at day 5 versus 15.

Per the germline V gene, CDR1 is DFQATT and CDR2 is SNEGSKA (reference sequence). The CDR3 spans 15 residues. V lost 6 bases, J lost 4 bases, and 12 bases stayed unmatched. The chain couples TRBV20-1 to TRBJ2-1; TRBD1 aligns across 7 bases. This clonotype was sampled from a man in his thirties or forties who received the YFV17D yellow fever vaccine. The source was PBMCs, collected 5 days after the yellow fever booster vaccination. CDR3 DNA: TGCAGTGCACCACCCCTAGAGGGGGCTTACAATGAGCAGTTCTTC. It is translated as CSAPPLEGAYNEQFF.